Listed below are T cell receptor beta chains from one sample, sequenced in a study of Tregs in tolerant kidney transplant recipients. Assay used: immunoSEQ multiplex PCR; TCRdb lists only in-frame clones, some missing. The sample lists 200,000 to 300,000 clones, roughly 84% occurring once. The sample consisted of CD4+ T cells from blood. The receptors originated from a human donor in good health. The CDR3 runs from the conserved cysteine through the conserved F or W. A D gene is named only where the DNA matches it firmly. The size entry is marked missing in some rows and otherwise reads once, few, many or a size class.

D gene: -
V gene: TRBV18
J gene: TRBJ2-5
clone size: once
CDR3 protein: CASSPVDSLTQETQYF
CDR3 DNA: TGTGCCAGCTCACCGGTTGATAGTCTAACTCAAGAGACCCAGTACTTC

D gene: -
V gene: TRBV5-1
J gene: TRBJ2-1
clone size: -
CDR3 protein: CASSHGTRDNEQFF
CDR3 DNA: TGCGCCAGCAGCCACGGGACGAGGGACAATGAGCAGTTCTTC

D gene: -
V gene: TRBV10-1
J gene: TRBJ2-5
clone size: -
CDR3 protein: CASSESPKGGETQYF
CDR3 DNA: TGCGCCAGCAGTGAGTCGCCGAAGGGGGGCGAGACCCAGTACTTC

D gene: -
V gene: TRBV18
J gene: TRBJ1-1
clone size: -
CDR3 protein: CASTQLNTEAFF
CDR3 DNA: TGTGCCAGCACCCAGTTGAACACTGAAGCTTTCTTT

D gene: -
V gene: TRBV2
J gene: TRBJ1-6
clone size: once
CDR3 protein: CASSERGNNSPLHF
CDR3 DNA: TGTGCCAGCAGTGAAAGGGGGAATAATTCACCCCTCCACTTT

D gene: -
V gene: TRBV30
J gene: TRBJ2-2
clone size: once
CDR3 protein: CAWSEWGTGELFF
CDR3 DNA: TGTGCCTGGAGTGAGTGGGGCACCGGGGAGCTGTTTTTT

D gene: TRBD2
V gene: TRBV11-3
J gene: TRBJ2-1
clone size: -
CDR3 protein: CASSLALGGYGEQFF
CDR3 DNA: TGTGCCAGCAGCTTAGCCCTCGGGGGGTACGGTGAGCAGTTCTTC

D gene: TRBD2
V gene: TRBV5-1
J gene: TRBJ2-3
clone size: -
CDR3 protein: CASKIPGTMLDTQYF
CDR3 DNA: TGCGCCAGCAAGATCCCCGGGACTATGTTGGATACGCAGTATTTT

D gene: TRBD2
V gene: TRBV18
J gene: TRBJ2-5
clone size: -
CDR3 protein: CASSPLSGGGQETQYF
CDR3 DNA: TGTGCCAGCTCACCGTTAAGCGGGGGTGGCCAAGAGACCCAGTACTTC

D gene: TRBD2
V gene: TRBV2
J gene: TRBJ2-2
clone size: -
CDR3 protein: CASSGLAGAGTGELFF
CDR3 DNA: TGTGCCAGCAGTGGACTAGCGGGGGCGGGAACCGGGGAGCTGTTTTTT

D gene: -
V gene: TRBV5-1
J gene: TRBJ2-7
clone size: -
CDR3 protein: CASSFGADPYEQYF
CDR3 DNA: TGCGCCAGCAGCTTCGGGGCGGACCCCTACGAGCAGTACTTC

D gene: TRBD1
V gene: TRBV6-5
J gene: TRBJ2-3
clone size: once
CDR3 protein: CASSTTGGGTDTQYF
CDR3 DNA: TGTGCCAGCTCCACGACAGGGGGCGGAACAGATACGCAGTATTTT